This T cell receptor beta chain was captured by sequencing in a study of blood T cell repertoires in COVID-19. Here immunoSEQ multiplex PCR was the method, and the copy in TCRdb shows in-frame clones only, minus some. The sample lists 210,000 or so clones; over 75% were seen once. Per the germline V gene, CDR1 is SNHLY and CDR2 is FYNNEI. The junction had 4 bases not matched to a gene; V was cut back by 7 bases and J by 12 bases. The CDR3 has 12 residues. The origin of this receptor is a woman between 25 and 40 years old who had been exposed to COVID-19. Sequencing was carried out using PBMCs or T cells enriched from blood (not recorded which). The chain carries TRBV2 and TRBJ2-7, with 15 bases aligning to TRBD2. CDR3 sequence reads: CASTWTSGRAYF. The CDR3 DNA reads TGTGCCAGCACCTGGACTAGCGGGAGGGCGTACTTC.